This paragraph reports one T cell receptor beta chain. The antigen is undetermined. A much larger clone differs from this one at a single base, so this may be a read error. TCRdb recomputed calls from the 5' RACE reads with MiXCR, one row per CDR3 protein. The table records 62,000 or so distinct CDR3 sequences, about 25% of them present only once. Germline V lookup: CDR1 MNHNY, CDR2 SVGAGI (reference sequence). The CDR3 totals 15 residues. Overall study findings and caveats: Tumor Tregs overlapped most with tumor, then blood, naive CD4+ cells. The larger-cohort validation was restricted to a single TCR beta V-J rearrangement rather than whole repertoires.

The sorted Tregs were CD4+CD25+CD127-/low cells. The genes are TRBV6-6 and TRBJ1-1, with D possibly TRBD1 on 6 matching bases. Source material: tumor-infiltrating Tregs sorted from the breast tumor. The clonotype comes from a female donor with breast cancer. This chain's CDR3 is CAGSKRGGTYTEAFF. The CDR3 DNA sequence: TGTGCCGGCAGTAAGAGAGGGGGAACGTACACTGAAGCTTTCTTT.